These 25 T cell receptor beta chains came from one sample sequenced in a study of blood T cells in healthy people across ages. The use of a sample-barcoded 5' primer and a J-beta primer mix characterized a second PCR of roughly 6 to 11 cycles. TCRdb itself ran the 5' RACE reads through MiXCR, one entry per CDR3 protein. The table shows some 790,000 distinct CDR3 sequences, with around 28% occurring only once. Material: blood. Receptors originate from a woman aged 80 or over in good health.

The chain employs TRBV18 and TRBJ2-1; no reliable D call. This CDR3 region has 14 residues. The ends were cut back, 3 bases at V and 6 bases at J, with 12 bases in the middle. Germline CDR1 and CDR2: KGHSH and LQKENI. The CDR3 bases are TGTGCCAGCTCACCGGACCGGAGCGTCAATGAGCAGTTCTTC. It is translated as CASSPDRSVNEQFF.

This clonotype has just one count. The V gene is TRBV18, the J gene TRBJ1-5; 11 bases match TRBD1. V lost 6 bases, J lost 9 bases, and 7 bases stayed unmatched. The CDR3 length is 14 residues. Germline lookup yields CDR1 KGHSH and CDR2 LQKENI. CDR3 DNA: TGTGCCAGCTCCCCCGGGACAGGGGGTCGGCCCCAGCATTTT. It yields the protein CASSPGTGGRPQHF.

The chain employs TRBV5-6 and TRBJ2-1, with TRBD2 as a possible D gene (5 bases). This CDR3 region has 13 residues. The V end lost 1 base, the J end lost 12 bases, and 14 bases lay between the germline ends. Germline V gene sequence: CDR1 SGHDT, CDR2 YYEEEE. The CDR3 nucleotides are TGTGCCAGCAGCTTGCCTCGACGGGGTGGGCAGTTCTTC. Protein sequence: CASSLPRRGGQFF.

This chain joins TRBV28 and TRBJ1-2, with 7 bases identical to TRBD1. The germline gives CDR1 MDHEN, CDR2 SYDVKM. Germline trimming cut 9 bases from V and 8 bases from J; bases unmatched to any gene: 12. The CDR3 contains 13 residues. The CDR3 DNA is TGTGCCAGTAGCCTCTCGGACAGGAACGGCTACACCTTC. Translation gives CASSLSDRNGYTF.

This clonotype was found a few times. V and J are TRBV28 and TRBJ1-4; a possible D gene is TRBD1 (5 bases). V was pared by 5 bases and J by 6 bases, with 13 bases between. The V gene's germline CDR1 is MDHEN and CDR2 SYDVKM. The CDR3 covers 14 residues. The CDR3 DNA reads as TGTGCCAGCAGTCCTTACGGGACCCATGAAAAACTGTTTTTT. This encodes CASSPYGTHEKLFF. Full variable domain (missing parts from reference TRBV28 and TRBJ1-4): DVKVTQSSRYLVKRTGEKVFLECVQDMDHENMFWYRQDPGLGLRLIYFSYDVKMKEKGDIPEGYSVSREKKERFSLILESASTNQTSMYLCASSPYGTHEKLFFGSGTQLSVL.

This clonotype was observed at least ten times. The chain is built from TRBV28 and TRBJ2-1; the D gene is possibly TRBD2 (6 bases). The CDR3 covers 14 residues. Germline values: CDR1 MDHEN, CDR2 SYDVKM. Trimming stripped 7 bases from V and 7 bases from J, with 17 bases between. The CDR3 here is CASNGAGLMNEQFF. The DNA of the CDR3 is TGTGCCAGCAACGGGGCGGGGTTGATGAATGAGCAGTTCTTC.

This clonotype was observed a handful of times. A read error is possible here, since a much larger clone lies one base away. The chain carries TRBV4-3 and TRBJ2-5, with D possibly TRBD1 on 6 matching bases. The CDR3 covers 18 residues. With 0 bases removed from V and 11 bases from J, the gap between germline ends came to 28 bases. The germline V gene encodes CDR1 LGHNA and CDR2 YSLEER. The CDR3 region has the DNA TGCGCCAGCAGCCAAGATGAGAACGGGGCCCGGTGGGACAATGAGCAGTACTTC. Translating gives CASSQDENGARWDNEQYF.

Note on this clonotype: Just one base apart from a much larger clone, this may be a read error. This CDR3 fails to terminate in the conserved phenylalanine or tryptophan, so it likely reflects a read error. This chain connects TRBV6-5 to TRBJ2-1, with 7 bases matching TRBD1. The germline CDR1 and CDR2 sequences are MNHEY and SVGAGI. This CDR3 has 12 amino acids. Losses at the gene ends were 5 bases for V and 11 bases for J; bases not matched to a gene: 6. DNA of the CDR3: TGTGCCAGCAGTAACCCGGACAGGCAGCAGTTCTGC. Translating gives CASSNPDRQQFC.

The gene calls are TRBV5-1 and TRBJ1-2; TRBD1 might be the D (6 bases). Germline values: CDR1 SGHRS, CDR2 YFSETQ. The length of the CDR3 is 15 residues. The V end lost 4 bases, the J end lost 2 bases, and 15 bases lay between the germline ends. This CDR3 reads CASSPRGGLNYGYTF. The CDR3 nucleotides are TGCGCCAGCAGCCCCCGGGGGGGGCTGAACTATGGCTACACCTTC.

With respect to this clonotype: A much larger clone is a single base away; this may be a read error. CDR3 nucleotide sequence: TGCAGCGTTGAGAATACACCCCGGGGAAGGCCTGAAGCTTTCTTT. Residues: CSVENTPRGRPEAFF. The chain uses TRBV29-1 and TRBJ1-1; no reliable D call. CDR1 and CDR2 (germline): SQVTM, ANQGSEA. Trimming left V 3 bases short and J 6 bases short, with 20 bases between. There are 15 residues in the CDR3.

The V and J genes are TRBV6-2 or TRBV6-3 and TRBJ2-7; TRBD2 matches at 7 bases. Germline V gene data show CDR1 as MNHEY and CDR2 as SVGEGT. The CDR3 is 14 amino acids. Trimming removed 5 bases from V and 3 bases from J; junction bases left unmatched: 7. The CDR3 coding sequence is TGTGCCAGCAGTCCGCGGACTAGTAGCTACGAGCAGTACTTC. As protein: CASSPRTSSYEQYF.

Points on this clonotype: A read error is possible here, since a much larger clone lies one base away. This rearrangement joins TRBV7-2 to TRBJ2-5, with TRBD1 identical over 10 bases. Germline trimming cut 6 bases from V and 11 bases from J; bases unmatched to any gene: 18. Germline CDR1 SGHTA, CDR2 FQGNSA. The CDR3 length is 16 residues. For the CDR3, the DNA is TGTGCCAGCAGTCCGGGACAGGGGAGAAAAGACAATGAGCAGTACTTC. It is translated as CASSPGQGRKDNEQYF.

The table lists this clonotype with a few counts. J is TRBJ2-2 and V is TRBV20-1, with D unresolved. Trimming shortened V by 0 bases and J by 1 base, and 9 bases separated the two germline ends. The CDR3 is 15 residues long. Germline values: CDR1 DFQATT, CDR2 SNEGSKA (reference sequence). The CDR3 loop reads CSARDGPMNTGELFF. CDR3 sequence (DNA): TGCAGTGCTAGAGATGGACCGATGAACACCGGGGAGCTGTTTTTT.

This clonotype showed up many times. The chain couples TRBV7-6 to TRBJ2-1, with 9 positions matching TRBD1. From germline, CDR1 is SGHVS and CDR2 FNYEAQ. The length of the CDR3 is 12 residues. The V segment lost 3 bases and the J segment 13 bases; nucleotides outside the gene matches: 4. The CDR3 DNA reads TGTGCCAGCAGCTTGGACAGGGGTAGTCAGTTCTTC. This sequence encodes CASSLDRGSQFF.

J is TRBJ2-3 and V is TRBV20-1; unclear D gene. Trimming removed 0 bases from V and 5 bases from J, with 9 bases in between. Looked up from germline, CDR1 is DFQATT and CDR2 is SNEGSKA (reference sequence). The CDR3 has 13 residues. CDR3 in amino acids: CSARDGNGDTQYF. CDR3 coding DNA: TGCAGTGCTAGAGATGGCAACGGAGATACGCAGTATTTT.

CDR3 in amino acids: CAWLTGGGEQYF. The CDR3, as DNA: TGTGCCTGGTTGACAGGGGGCGGCGAGCAGTACTTC. The rearrangement uses TRBV30 and TRBJ2-7; 10 bases line up with TRBD1. V shed 5 bases, J shed 6 bases, and the junction held 4 bases outside the gene matches. The CDR3 has 12 amino acids. CDR1 and CDR2 from the germline V gene are GTSNPN and SVGIG (reference sequence).

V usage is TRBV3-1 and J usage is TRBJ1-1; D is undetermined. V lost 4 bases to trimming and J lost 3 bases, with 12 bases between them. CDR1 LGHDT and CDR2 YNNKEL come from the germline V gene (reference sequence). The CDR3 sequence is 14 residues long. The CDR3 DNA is TGTGCCAGCAGCCCCCATCTACTTTACACTGAAGCTTTCTTT. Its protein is CASSPHLLYTEAFF.

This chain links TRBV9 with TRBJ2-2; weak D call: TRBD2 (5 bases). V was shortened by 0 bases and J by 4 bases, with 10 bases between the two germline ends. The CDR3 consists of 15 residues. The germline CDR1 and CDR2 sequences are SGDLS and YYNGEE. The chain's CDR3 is CASSVVGSVTGELFF. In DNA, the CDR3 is TGTGCCAGCAGCGTAGTCGGTAGCGTCACCGGGGAGCTGTTTTTT.

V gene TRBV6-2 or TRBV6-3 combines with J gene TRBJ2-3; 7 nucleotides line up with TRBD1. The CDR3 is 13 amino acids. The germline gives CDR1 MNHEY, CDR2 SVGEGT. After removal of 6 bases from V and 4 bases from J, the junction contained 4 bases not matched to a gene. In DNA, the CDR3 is TGTGCCAGCAGGATACAGGGGCCAGATACGCAGTATTTT. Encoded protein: CASRIQGPDTQYF.

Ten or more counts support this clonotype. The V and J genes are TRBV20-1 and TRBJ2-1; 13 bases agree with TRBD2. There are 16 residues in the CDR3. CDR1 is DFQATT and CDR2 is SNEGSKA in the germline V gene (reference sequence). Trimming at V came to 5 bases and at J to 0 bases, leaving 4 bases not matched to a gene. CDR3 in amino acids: CSASLAGGHSYNEQFF. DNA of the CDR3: TGCAGTGCTTCACTAGCGGGGGGGCACTCCTACAATGAGCAGTTCTTC.

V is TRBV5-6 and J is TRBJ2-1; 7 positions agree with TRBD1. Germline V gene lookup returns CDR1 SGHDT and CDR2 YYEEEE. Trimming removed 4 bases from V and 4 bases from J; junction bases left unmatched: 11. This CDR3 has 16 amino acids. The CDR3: CASSHWRQGSYNEQFF. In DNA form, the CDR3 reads TGTGCCAGCAGCCATTGGAGACAGGGTTCGTACAATGAGCAGTTCTTC.

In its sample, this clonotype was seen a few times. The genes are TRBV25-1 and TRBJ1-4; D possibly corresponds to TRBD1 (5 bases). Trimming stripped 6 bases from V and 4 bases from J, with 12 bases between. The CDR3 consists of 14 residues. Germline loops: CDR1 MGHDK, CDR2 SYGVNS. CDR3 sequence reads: CASRETAFNEKLFF. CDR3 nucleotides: TGTGCCAGCAGGGAGACAGCTTTTAATGAAAAACTGTTTTTT.

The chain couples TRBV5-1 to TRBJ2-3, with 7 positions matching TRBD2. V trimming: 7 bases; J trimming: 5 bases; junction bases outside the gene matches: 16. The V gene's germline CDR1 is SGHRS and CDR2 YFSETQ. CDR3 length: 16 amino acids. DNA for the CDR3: TGCGCCAGCCGAGATTGCGGGGGTATCGTCAGAGATACGCAGTATTTT. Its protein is CASRDCGGIVRDTQYF. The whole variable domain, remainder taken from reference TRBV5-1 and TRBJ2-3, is KAGVTQTPRYLIKTRGQQVTLSCSPISGHRSVSWYQQTPGQGLQFLFEYFSETQRNKGNFPGRFSGRQFSNSRSEMNVSTLELGDSALYLCASRDCGGIVRDTQYFGPGTRLTVL.

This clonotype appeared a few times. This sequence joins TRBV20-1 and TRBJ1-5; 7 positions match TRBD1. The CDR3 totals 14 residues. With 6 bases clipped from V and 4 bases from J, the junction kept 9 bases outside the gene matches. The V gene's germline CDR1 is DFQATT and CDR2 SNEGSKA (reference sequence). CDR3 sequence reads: CSAATGMGNQPQHF. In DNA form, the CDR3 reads TGCAGTGCCGCGACAGGGATGGGGAATCAGCCCCAGCATTTT.

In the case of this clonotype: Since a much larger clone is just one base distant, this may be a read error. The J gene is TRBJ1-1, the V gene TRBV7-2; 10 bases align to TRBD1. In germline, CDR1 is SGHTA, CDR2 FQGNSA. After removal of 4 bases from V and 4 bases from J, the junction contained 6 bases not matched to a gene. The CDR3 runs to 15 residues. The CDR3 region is CASSSDRGRSTEAFF. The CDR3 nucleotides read TGTGCCAGCAGCTCAGACAGGGGGCGGAGCACTGAAGCTTTCTTT.